These 20 T cell receptor beta chains were sequenced from one sample in a study of blood T cell repertoires in COVID-19 (TCRdb year 2020). The protocol used for the library was the immunoSEQ multiplex PCR assay. What TCRdb holds here is the immuneACCESS table cut down to in-frame rearrangements. Part of the clones is not present; checked against another copy, under half of the missing clones reflect an unresolved V gene, and the others are unexplained. In this sample the table shows 130,000 or so clones, 84% of which occur a single time. Approximately 8.9% of the sample comes from the top ten. The sample comprised peripheral blood. The receptors come from a man aged 30-40 years with COVID-19, enrolled during active disease.

The chain has TRBV12-3 or TRBV12-4 and TRBJ2-1; D is unresolved. V lost 2 bases, J lost 14 bases, and 7 bases lay in between. This CDR3 contains 10 residues. As DNA, the CDR3 is TGTGCCAGCAGTTTATTCGAGAAGTTCTTC. Protein sequence: CASSLFEKFF.

The rearrangement links TRBV5-6 to TRBJ1-1; D is unresolved. This CDR3 has 16 amino acids. Germline lookup yields CDR1 SGHDT and CDR2 YYEEEE. The V gene lost 4 bases and the J gene lost 2 bases, with 18 bases spanning the gap. The CDR3 sequence is CASSARYGERNTEAFF. In DNA, the CDR3 is TGTGCCAGCAGCGCACGTTACGGGGAGAGAAACACTGAAGCTTTCTTT.

This rearrangement joins TRBV30 to TRBJ1-5; TRBD1 agrees at 7 bases. The germline gives CDR1 GTSNPN, CDR2 SVGIG (reference sequence). V lost 6 bases, J lost 0 bases, and 5 bases stayed unmatched. The CDR3 spans 14 residues. In DNA form, the CDR3 reads TGTGCCTGTCAGACAGGGAATAGCAATCAGCCCCAGCATTTT. Protein product: CACQTGNSNQPQHF.

The chain is built from TRBV27 and TRBJ2-1; TRBD1 aligns across 7 bases. Germline V gene lookup returns CDR1 MNHEY and CDR2 SMNVEV (reference sequence). This CDR3 contains 17 residues. The trim removed 5 bases at V and 0 bases at J, leaving 10 bases unmatched. In DNA, the CDR3 is TGTGCCAGCAGTCGGGACAGAGCATACCCCTCCTACAATGAGCAGTTCTTC. Translation gives CASSRDRAYPSYNEQFF.

The CDR3 coding sequence is TGTGCCAGCAGTTACCCGGGACAGTACGAGCAGTACTTC. Protein sequence: CASSYPGQYEQYF. The rearrangement uses TRBV28 and TRBJ2-7; 7 bases are a match to TRBD1. Germline V lookup: CDR1 MDHEN, CDR2 SYDVKM. With 4 bases clipped from V and 4 bases from J, the junction kept 4 bases outside the gene matches. The CDR3 is made up of 13 amino acids.

This sequence joins TRBV4-2 and TRBJ2-7; 7 nucleotides match TRBD2. The CDR3 totals 16 residues. The germline CDR1 and CDR2 sequences are LGHNA and YNFKEQ. Trimming removed 0 bases from V and 2 bases from J; junction bases left unmatched: 7. CDR3 in DNA: TGTGCCAGCAGCCAAGAAGGAGCGGGAACTACCTACGAGCAGTACTTC. Protein sequence: CASSQEGAGTTYEQYF.

The chain uses TRBV18 and TRBJ1-2, with 9 bases identical to TRBD1. The V segment lost 4 bases and the J segment 6 bases; nucleotides outside the gene matches: 0. The length of the CDR3 is 12 residues. Germline V CDR1 and CDR2: KGHSH, LQKENI. The CDR3 region has the DNA TGTGCCAGCTCACGACAGGGGGATGGCTACACCTTC. Residues: CASSRQGDGYTF.

The chain links TRBV11-2 to TRBJ2-7; 9 nucleotides match TRBD1. Germline trimming cut 2 bases from V and 3 bases from J; bases unmatched to any gene: 5. Germline values: CDR1 SGHAT, CDR2 FQNNGV. The CDR3 spans 15 residues. The DNA for the CDR3 is TGTGCCAGCAGCTTATACGACAGGGGGAACTACGAGCAGTACTTC. Translation gives CASSLYDRGNYEQYF.

This chain uses TRBV19 with TRBJ2-1; TRBD1 matches 7 bases. V was pared by 2 bases and J by 10 bases, with 5 bases of the junction left unmatched. The CDR3 spans 13 residues. Germline CDR1 reads LNHDA; CDR2 reads SQIVND (reference sequence). In nucleotides, the CDR3 is TGTGCCAGTAGTATACGACAGGGCGGGGAGCAGTTCTTC. Its translation: CASSIRQGGEQFF.

J is TRBJ1-1 and V is TRBV11-2, with D unresolved. Trimming cost V 4 bases and J 1 base, with 13 bases left between them. The CDR3 has 15 residues. CDR1 and CDR2 (germline): SGHAT, FQNNGV. CDR3 in amino acids: CASSSTGLRNTEAFF. CDR3 sequence (DNA): TGTGCCAGCAGCTCCACGGGGTTAAGGAACACTGAAGCTTTCTTT.

The rearrangement uses TRBV7-9 and TRBJ2-7; tentatively, D is TRBD2 (5 bases). Germline-derived CDR1 and CDR2 are SEHNR and FQNEAQ (reference sequence). The CDR3 loop spans 14 amino acids. V was shortened by 5 bases and J by 2 bases, with 13 bases between the two germline ends. The CDR3, as DNA: TGTGCCAGCAGCCCGAGGGCCGCGACCTACGAGCAGTACTTC. Encoded protein: CASSPRAATYEQYF.

The rearrangement uses TRBV7-9 and TRBJ1-1; TRBD1 matches at 9 bases. The junction had 5 bases not matched to a gene; V was cut back by 10 bases and J by 5 bases. The CDR3 has 12 amino acids. CDR1 and CDR2 from the germline V gene are SEHNR and FQNEAQ (reference sequence). The CDR3 DNA sequence: TGTGCCACCGTCGGACAGGGGACTGAAGCTTTCTTT. Its translation is CATVGQGTEAFF.

This clone occurred once. This chain links TRBV5-1 with TRBJ2-5; 8 bases align to TRBD1. Germline CDR1 is SGHRS and CDR2 is YFSETQ. The CDR3 runs to 14 residues. V trimming: 4 bases; J trimming: 5 bases; junction bases outside the gene matches: 7. CDR3 bases: TGCGCCAGCAGCCTAGGGACAGGAGGGGAGACCCAGTACTTC. It specifies CASSLGTGGETQYF.

The V gene is TRBV6-7, the J gene TRBJ1-3, with D unclear. TRBV6-7 is annotated as an ORF whose role is uncertain. V dropped 7 bases and J dropped 0 bases, with 13 bases sitting between them. This CDR3 is 15 amino acids long. The CDR3 DNA reads as TGTGCCAGCATCGACCAGGCAAGCTCTGGAAACACCATATATTTT. It yields the protein CASIDQASSGNTIYF.

The gene calls are TRBV24-1 and TRBJ1-5, with a possible D match to TRBD1 (5 bases). Germline CDR1 KGHDR, CDR2 SFDVKD. V was clipped by 4 bases and J by 4 bases, with 10 bases between them. This CDR3 comprises 14 residues. CDR3: CATSESTVNQPQHF. The CDR3 DNA reads TGTGCCACCAGTGAATCGACAGTAAATCAGCCCCAGCATTTT.

This chain uses TRBV28 with TRBJ2-4, with a tentative D call TRBD2 (5 bases). The V gene's germline CDR1 is MDHEN and CDR2 SYDVKM. V was trimmed by 6 bases and J by 1 base, leaving 19 bases between them. The CDR3 is 17 amino acids. The CDR3, as DNA: TGTGCCAGCAGGGCCAAGGGTGCGGGTGCGGCCAAAAACATTCAGTACTTC. This translates into CASRAKGAGAAKNIQYF.

This clone was recorded a few times. The chain joins TRBV24-1 to TRBJ1-5, with D perhaps matching TRBD1 (6 bases). Germline values: CDR1 KGHDR, CDR2 SFDVKD. The CDR3 is made up of 15 amino acids. Trimming removed 3 bases at V and 2 bases at J, with 10 bases between. CDR3: CATSDARGRNQPQHF. The CDR3 nucleotides are TGTGCCACCAGTGATGCCAGGGGTCGCAATCAGCCCCAGCATTTT.

Here the CDR3 DNA reads TGTGCCACCAGTGATTCCGGGACTAGCGGCCACAATGAGCAGTTCTTC. Its protein product is CATSDSGTSGHNEQFF. The chain combines TRBV24-1 with TRBJ2-1; 11 nucleotides agree with TRBD2. Germline CDR1 KGHDR, CDR2 SFDVKD. V dropped 2 bases and J dropped 5; count of bases not matched to a gene: 4. CDR3 length: 16 residues.

This clone was observed a single time. The DNA for the CDR3 is TGTGCCAGTAGTATTGAACAGGGGCCTACCTACGAGCAGTACTTC. This encodes CASSIEQGPTYEQYF. The chain has TRBV19 and TRBJ2-7; 7 bases fit TRBD1. V was pared by 3 bases and J by 2 bases, with 7 bases of the junction left unmatched. CDR1 LNHDA and CDR2 SQIVND come from the germline V gene (reference sequence). This CDR3 region has 15 residues.

This chain connects TRBV13 to TRBJ2-5, with 7 bases aligning to TRBD2. The CDR3 runs 15 residues. CDR1 and CDR2 from the germline V gene are PRHDT and FYEKMQ (reference sequence). J was trimmed by 5 bases and V by 4 bases; bases with no gene match: 10. The CDR3 DNA reads as TGTGCCAGCAGCTCCTCGACTAGCCGCGGTGAGACCCAGTACTTC. This gives the protein CASSSSTSRGETQYF.